This T cell receptor (beta chain) was documented in a study of response to subunit inactivated influenza vaccine. The ends were cut back, 4 bases at V and 9 bases at J, with 16 bases in the middle. The germline V gene has CDR1 MGHRA and CDR2 YSYEKL. CDR3 size: 15 residues. TCRdb re-analysed the RT-PCR reads in MiXCR, keeping a single row per CDR3 protein. The sample yields roughly 500,000 distinct CDR3 sequences, 15% to 20% seen once. As to this clonotype: This may be a read error: a much more frequent sequence differs by one nucleotide.

The chain is built from TRBV4-1 and TRBJ1-6; no clear D. This TCR was sampled from a man between 50 and 75 years old who received an inactivated influenza vaccine. Here the sequenced sample was CD4+ T cells sorted from PBMCs, taken less than 30 months after vaccination. The CDR3 region has the DNA TGCGCCAGCAGCCGAGGTGTAGGGTCTCTTTCACCCCTCCACTTT. Residues: CASSRGVGSLSPLHF.